This T cell receptor (beta chain) is from a study of early T cells in non-severe SARS-CoV-2 infection (dated by TCRdb to the early 2020s). For the study in its entirety: Because TCR sequencing relied on bulk RNA taken from unsorted whole blood, pairing of alpha and beta chains was not possible. Findings and caveats that apply to the study as a whole: VDJdb matching was skewed toward anti-spike CD8 responses and likely underestimated virus-specific expansions by missing private and CD4 specificities.

Libraries were made using 5' RACE. TCRdb records NextSeq 500 as the sequencer. In the TCR library protocol, unique molecular identifiers were attached to individual cDNA molecules to correct for PCR bias and sequencing error. Sequencing covered both TCR alpha and beta chains, and within each sample the abundances of alpha and beta sequences were tightly co-correlated. From the authors' description of their analysis: Decombinator V4 was used to annotate TCR sequences for V gene, J gene and CDR3. TCRs were defined as expanded if a significant change between any two time points was detected under a Poisson model with p below 0.0001. TCR abundances were normalised to the total number of TCRs sequenced in each sample and reported as counts per million. MAIT TCRs were defined by TRAV1-2 paired with TRAJ12, TRAJ20 or TRAJ33, and iNKT TCRs by TRAV10 paired with TRAJ18. VDJdb, accessed 1 November 2021, was searched for CMV, EBV and SARS-CoV-2 annotated TCRs, with TCRs annotated for multiple antigens excluded. The public reads were reanalyzed by TCRdb: fastp trimming at Q25, MiXCR alignment, in-frame beta chains only. A single entry per CDR3 protein holds the most common genes and DNA from its merged rows. V and J calls and clone size were set by TCRdb, not the authors. The sample yields fewer than 75,000 distinct CDR3 sequences; around 20% were counted once. The ten largest clones take up approximately 9% of the sample.

CDR1 and CDR2 are read off the germline V gene (reference sequence) as SEHNR and FQNEAQ. For this chain, trimming is 1 base at the V end and 6 bases at the J end, and the number of junction bases without a gene match is 8. The CDR3 runs 15 amino acids, cysteine and phenylalanine included. Just the 45-base CDR3 DNA is kept, in frame starting at base 1. This was a case-control study nested in a cohort of healthcare workers in London, UK, who had nasopharyngeal swab PCR tests and blood samples taken every week. Healthcare workers were enrolled in the week of the UK lockdown, from 23 to 31 March 2020, and were followed every week for up to roughly 16 weeks. A remark on this clonotype: Its antigen is still unknown. Base qualities are not recorded, but no much larger clone differs from it by a single base.

Material: whole blood, obtained at baseline. The sequence was obtained from an adult who was a healthcare worker with PCR-confirmed SARS-CoV-2 infection or an uninfected control (not recorded which). The V gene is TRBV7-9 and the J gene is TRBJ2-7; TRBD2 matches 8 bases in the middle. The CDR3 here reads CASSLDRGGRPEQYF. The DNA is as follows: TGTGCCAGCAGCTTAGATCGGGGCGGGAGGCCCGAGCAGTACTTC.